This entry lists 18 T cell receptor beta chains sequenced from one sample in a study of cytomegalovirus exposure and HLA in healthy donors. Assay used: immunoSEQ multiplex PCR; TCRdb lists only in-frame clones, some missing. The table records approximately 270,000 clones, roughly nine tenths of them present only once. The source material was PBMCs. The receptors shown here come from a man in his late teens or twenties in good health and CMV-seropositive.

The chain uses TRBV5-1 and TRBJ1-1; 7 nucleotides agree with TRBD1. Looked up from germline, CDR1 is SGHRS and CDR2 is YFSETQ. This CDR3 has 12 amino acids. V was pared by 3 bases and J by 11 bases, with 7 bases of the junction left unmatched. This CDR3 is CASSSTGLGAFF. CDR3 in DNA: TGCGCCAGCAGCTCGACAGGGCTGGGGGCTTTCTTT. The variable domain in full, with the rest retrieved from reference TRBV5-1 and TRBJ1-1, is KAGVTQTPRYLIKTRGQQVTLSCSPISGHRSVSWYQQTPGQGLQFLFEYFSETQRNKGNFPGRFSGRQFSNSRSEMNVSTLELGDSALYLCASSSTGLGAFFGQGTRLTVV.

The J gene is TRBJ2-1, the V gene TRBV7-2; D is possibly TRBD1 (5 bases). Germline CDR1 is SGHTA and CDR2 is FQGNSA. There are 13 residues in the CDR3. V was shortened by 4 bases and J by 6 bases, with 10 bases between the two germline ends. CDR3 amino acids: CASSSRAVNEQFF. The CDR3 nucleotides are TGTGCCAGCAGCTCCAGGGCCGTCAATGAGCAGTTCTTC.

Here the CDR3 DNA reads TGCGCCAGCAGCCAAGTGGGAGGGCCGGGTCTTGGGGCCGGGGAGCTGTTTTTT. Protein product: CASSQVGGPGLGAGELFF. The chain employs TRBV4-1 and TRBJ2-2; TRBD2 agrees at 7 bases. The CDR3 is 18 residues long. V lost 1 base, J lost 6 bases, and 14 bases stayed unmatched. Germline CDR1 is MGHRA and CDR2 is YSYEKL.

This chain's CDR3 is CASSFAPGVDGYTF. The DNA of the CDR3 is TGCGCCAGCAGCTTCGCCCCGGGGGTTGATGGCTACACCTTC. The J gene is TRBJ1-2, the V gene TRBV5-1, with D possibly being TRBD1 (5 bases). The CDR3 covers 14 residues. V dropped 2 bases and J dropped 6 bases, with 14 bases sitting between them. From germline, CDR1 is SGHRS and CDR2 YFSETQ. Full variable domain (rest looked up from reference TRBV5-1 and TRBJ1-2): KAGVTQTPRYLIKTRGQQVTLSCSPISGHRSVSWYQQTPGQGLQFLFEYFSETQRNKGNFPGRFSGRQFSNSRSEMNVSTLELGDSALYLCASSFAPGVDGYTFGSGTRLTVV.

This rearrangement joins TRBV4-2 to TRBJ2-6; D not resolved. Per the germline V gene, CDR1 is LGHNA and CDR2 is YNFKEQ. V lost 2 bases and J 2 bases, leaving 7 bases between the germline ends. The length of the CDR3 is 15 residues. The CDR3 loop reads CASSQFGTGANVLTF. The DNA of the CDR3 is TGTGCCAGCAGCCAATTCGGAACTGGGGCCAACGTCCTGACTTTC.

The chain uses TRBV29-1 and TRBJ1-1, with D unclear. Trimming shortened V by 5 bases and J by 7 bases, and 11 bases separated the two germline ends. The CDR3 runs to 11 residues. CDR1 and CDR2 from the germline V gene are SQVTM and ANQGSEA. The CDR3 sequence is CSVLLGLEAFF. The CDR3 DNA is TGCAGCGTTCTATTAGGCCTTGAAGCTTTCTTT.

The chain combines TRBV5-5 with TRBJ2-6; D gene unclear. This CDR3 comprises 17 residues. V lost 1 base and J 4 bases, leaving 15 bases between the germline ends. CDR1 is SGHKS and CDR2 is YYEKEE in the germline V gene (reference sequence). The CDR3 reads CASSLRLSARGANVLTF. CDR3 sequence (DNA): TGTGCCAGCAGCTTGCGGTTATCGGCTCGCGGGGCCAACGTCCTGACTTTC.

The chain combines TRBV6-6 with TRBJ1-5; D possibly corresponds to TRBD1 (6 bases). Per germline, CDR1 MNHNY and CDR2 SVGAGI (reference sequence). The CDR3 is made up of 15 amino acids. V was cut by 0 bases and J by 3 bases, with 9 bases left in between. The CDR3 DNA follows: TGTGCCAGCAGTTACTCGCCAGGGGACAATCAGCCCCAGCATTTT. It is translated as CASSYSPGDNQPQHF.

V and J are TRBV7-8 and TRBJ1-5, with D unresolved. Germline V lookup: CDR1 SGHVS, CDR2 FQNEAQ. Between the trimmed V and J ends, which lost 5 bases and 7 bases, there was a span of 9 bases. The CDR3 spans 12 residues. CDR3 region: CASSPSGQPQHF. In nucleotides, the CDR3 is TGTGCCAGCAGCCCCTCGGGACAGCCCCAGCATTTT.

V and J are TRBV2 and TRBJ1-3, with a possible D match to TRBD1 (6 bases). The CDR3 totals 16 residues. CDR1 and CDR2 (germline): SNHLY, FYNNEI. Trimming shortened V by 1 base and J by 0 bases, and 10 bases separated the two germline ends. This chain's CDR3 is CASSEGRGYSGNTIYF. The CDR3 nucleotides read TGTGCCAGCAGTGAAGGGAGGGGGTACTCTGGAAACACCATATATTTT. The complete variable domain, with remaining parts taken from reference TRBV2 and TRBJ1-3, reads EPEVTQTPSHQVTQMGQEVILRCVPISNHLYFYWYRQILGQKVEFLVSFYNNEISEKSEIFDDQFSVERPDGSNFTLKIRSTKLEDSAMYFCASSEGRGYSGNTIYFGEGSWLTVV.

The chain joins TRBV15 to TRBJ1-1; D is unclear. CDR1 LNHNV and CDR2 YYDKDF come from the germline V gene (reference sequence). This CDR3 is 11 amino acids long. Trimming left V 1 base short and J 8 bases short, with 5 bases between. The CDR3 DNA is TGTGCCACCAGCAGAGCGAGAGAAGCTTTCTTT. Translated: CATSRAREAFF.

The chain employs TRBV2 and TRBJ2-1; D is uncertain. Trimming stripped 7 bases from V and 9 bases from J, with 13 bases between. Germline loops: CDR1 SNHLY, CDR2 FYNNEI. The CDR3 is made up of 12 amino acids. The CDR3 coding sequence is TGTGCCAGCACGGACCGGGCTACTGAGCAGTTCTTC. Translated: CASTDRATEQFF.

This chain uses TRBV5-5 with TRBJ2-1; 10 bases align to TRBD2. The CDR3 is 14 amino acids. Germline CDR1 and CDR2: SGHKS and YYEKEE (reference sequence). J was trimmed by 7 bases and V by 2 bases; bases with no gene match: 3. This CDR3 reads CASSLAGGLNEQFF. The CDR3 DNA sequence: TGTGCCAGCAGCTTAGCGGGAGGGCTGAATGAGCAGTTCTTC.

V gene TRBV4-1 combines with J gene TRBJ1-1; the D gene is possibly TRBD1 (5 bases). This CDR3 has 15 residues. V shed 4 bases and J shed 0 bases, with 12 bases lying between them. The germline V gene encodes CDR1 MGHRA and CDR2 YSYEKL. CDR3 sequence reads: CASSLGASMNTEAFF. CDR3 nucleotide sequence: TGCGCCAGCAGCCTCGGGGCCTCCATGAACACTGAAGCTTTCTTT.

The rearrangement joins TRBV30 to TRBJ2-7, with D perhaps being TRBD1 or TRBD2 (6 bases each). Germline CDR1 reads GTSNPN; CDR2 reads SVGIG (reference sequence). The CDR3 totals 11 residues. The V end was cut by 2 bases, the J end by 8 bases, with 10 bases between. The CDR3 DNA follows: TGTGCCTGGAGTTACGGGGGCAAGCAGTACTTC. It specifies CAWSYGGKQYF.

The V and J genes are TRBV7-6 and TRBJ2-2, with TRBD2 matching over 9 bases. V dropped 2 bases and J dropped 4; count of bases not matched to a gene: 11. The germline V gene has CDR1 SGHVS and CDR2 FNYEAQ. The CDR3 is 18 amino acids. The CDR3 here is CASSLFPPSGESTGELFF. CDR3 DNA: TGTGCCAGCAGCTTATTCCCTCCTAGCGGGGAAAGCACCGGGGAGCTGTTTTTT.

This chain uses TRBV27 with TRBJ2-1; TRBD2 matches at 7 bases. The CDR3 runs to 15 residues. Germline trimming cut 8 bases from V and 3 bases from J; bases unmatched to any gene: 10. Germline values: CDR1 MNHEY, CDR2 SMNVEV (reference sequence). CDR3 residues: CASAGVLAVYNEQFF. Here the CDR3 DNA reads TGTGCCAGCGCCGGCGTGCTAGCGGTCTACAATGAGCAGTTCTTC.

This clone showed up just once. The genes are TRBV13 and TRBJ1-2; 8 nucleotides line up with TRBD1. The CDR3 totals 15 residues. After removal of 8 bases from V and 6 bases from J, the junction contained 14 bases not matched to a gene. CDR1 PRHDT and CDR2 FYEKMQ come from the germline V gene (reference sequence). The CDR3 DNA reads as TGTGCCAGCGGACCTTCCAGGGGGCGGCTTGATGGCTACACCTTC. Residues: CASGPSRGRLDGYTF.